The 4 T cell receptor beta chains reported below all come from one sample, sequenced in a study of Graves' ophthalmopathy and Graves' hyperthyroidism. Amplification of the TCR beta CDR3 regions used RNA transcripts (as template). First-round RT-PCR relied on HTBI primers, and a second-round multiplex PCR came next. MiXCR was run by TCRdb on the multiplex PCR reads, yielding one entry per CDR3 protein. The sample records just over 600,000 distinct CDR3 sequences, roughly 20% being singletons. The sequencing input was peripheral blood. The receptor source for this set is a woman aged 18-30 years with stable Graves' hyperthyroidism. Some clones in this sample may be carry-over from other donors' samples.

This clonotype was observed at least ten times. The rearrangement uses TRBV7-6 and TRBJ2-2, with 9 bases lining up with TRBD1. Germline V lookup: CDR1 SGHVS, CDR2 FNYEAQ. CDR3 length: 15 amino acids. V was pared by 6 bases and J by 5 bases, with 7 bases of the junction left unmatched. This CDR3 reads CASRPDRGGTGELFF. In DNA form, the CDR3 reads TGTGCCAGCAGACCGGACAGGGGAGGGACCGGGGAGCTGTTTTTT.

The J gene is TRBJ2-7, the V gene TRBV5-1, with 7 bases aligning to TRBD1. Germline CDR1 SGHRS, CDR2 YFSETQ. Trimming removed 4 bases from V and 2 bases from J; junction bases left unmatched: 6. This CDR3 contains 14 residues. CDR3 residues: CASSGRQGTYEQYF. CDR3 nucleotide sequence: TGCGCCAGCAGCGGACGACAGGGTACCTACGAGCAGTACTTC.

This chain connects TRBV11-1 to TRBJ2-2; D possibly corresponds to TRBD2 (6 bases). V was cut by 4 bases and J by 6 bases, with 21 bases left in between. Germline loops: CDR1 SGHAT, CDR2 FQDESV (reference sequence). The CDR3 totals 17 residues. This CDR3 is CASSSGLTREVAGELFF. The CDR3 DNA is TGTGCCAGCAGCTCGGGACTCACCAGGGAGGTGGCCGGGGAGCTGTTTTTT.

This clonotype was seen more than once but under ten times. The chain uses TRBV28 and TRBJ1-2, with unresolved D. Between the trimmed V and J ends, which lost 6 bases and 3 bases, there was a span of 11 bases. This CDR3 region has 13 residues. Looked up from germline, CDR1 is MDHEN and CDR2 is SYDVKM. The CDR3 DNA follows: TGTGCCAGCAGGTTTTTGCAAGACTATGGCTACACCTTC. Residues: CASRFLQDYGYTF.